This TCR beta chain was found in a study of PD-L1 blockade in urothelial cancer. Looking at the study overall: Between 0 and 3 prior chemotherapy regimens had been given to patients.

Stated time point: peripheral blood 6 weeks after treatment start. Germline V CDR1 and CDR2: SGHDT, YYEEEE. The CDR3 loop spans 13 amino acids. The V end was cut by 5 bases, the J end by 2 bases, with 10 bases between. Sequencing was performed with immunoSEQ multiplex PCR; in TCRdb, only in-frame clones are kept and a portion is missing. This sample has about 30,000 clones, with 80% to 90% found just once. The rearrangement uses TRBV5-6 and TRBJ1-2; tentative D call: TRBD1 (5 bases). The material was PBMCs, obtained around atezolizumab (anti-PD-L1) treatment. This clonotype was sampled from an elderly man with urothelial cancer. The CDR3 reads CASREQGNYGYTF. CDR3 DNA: TGTGCCAGCAGGGAGCAGGGAAACTATGGCTACACCTTC.